Each of the 2 T cell receptor beta chains below was sequenced from the same sample in a study of blood T cell repertoires in COVID-19. Assay used: immunoSEQ multiplex PCR; TCRdb lists only in-frame clones, some missing. Found here are hundreds of thousands of clones, 87% of them singletons; the top ten hold 5.5% to 7.5%. Sequencing was performed on peripheral blood. Receptors originate from a man between 60 and 75 years old who had recovered from COVID-19.

The chain carries TRBV5-1 and TRBJ1-2; no reliable D call. Germline CDR1 reads SGHRS; CDR2 reads YFSETQ. The V and J ends lost 0 bases and 4 bases respectively, with 10 bases between them. This CDR3 is 14 amino acids long. This chain's CDR3 is CASSLDTFPYGYTF. CDR3 coding DNA: TGCGCCAGCAGCTTGGACACGTTCCCCTATGGCTACACCTTC.

This sequence joins TRBV7-9 and TRBJ2-3; 11 nucleotides match TRBD2. Germline V gene sequence: CDR1 SEHNR, CDR2 FQNEAQ (reference sequence). The CDR3 covers 16 residues. J gave up 1 base and V 4 bases, and 4 bases lay outside the gene matches. CDR3 sequence reads: CASSSPTSGGTDTQYF. CDR3 bases: TGTGCCAGCAGCTCCCCGACTAGCGGGGGCACAGATACGCAGTATTTT.